Here is one TCR beta chain with its context. The data are from a study of T cell changes during pregnancy in multiple sclerosis. The table came from immunoSEQ multiplex PCR; TCRdb's copy has only in-frame clones and leaves some out. This table holds 70,000 to 90,000 clones, over 85% found once. The CDR3 is 14 residues long. V was shortened by 6 bases and J by 4 bases, with 13 bases between the two germline ends. In germline, CDR1 is MGHRA, CDR2 YSYEKL. The TCR originated in a female donor in good health, enrolled as a control in a pregnancy study. The specimen was peripheral blood, collected in the second trimester of pregnancy. This chain joins TRBV4-1 and TRBJ2-1; a weak D match, TRBD1 (6 bases). In DNA, the CDR3 is TGCGCCAGCAGTCGCAAGGGGGAATACAATGAGCAGTTCTTC. Translation: CASSRKGEYNEQFF.